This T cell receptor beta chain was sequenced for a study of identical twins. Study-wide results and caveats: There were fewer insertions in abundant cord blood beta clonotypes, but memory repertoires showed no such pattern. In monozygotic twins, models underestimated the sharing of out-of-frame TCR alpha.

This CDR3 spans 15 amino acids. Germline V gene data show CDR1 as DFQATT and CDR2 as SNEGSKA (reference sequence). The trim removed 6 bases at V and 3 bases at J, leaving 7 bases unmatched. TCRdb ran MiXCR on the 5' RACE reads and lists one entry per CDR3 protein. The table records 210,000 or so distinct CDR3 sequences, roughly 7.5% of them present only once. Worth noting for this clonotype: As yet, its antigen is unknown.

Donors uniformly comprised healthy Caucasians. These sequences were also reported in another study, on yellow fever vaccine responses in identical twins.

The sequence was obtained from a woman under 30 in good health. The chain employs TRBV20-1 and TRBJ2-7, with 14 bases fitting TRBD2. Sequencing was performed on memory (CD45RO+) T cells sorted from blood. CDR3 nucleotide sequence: TGCAGTGCCCACGGACTAGCGGGAGGAGGCTACGAGCAGTACTTC. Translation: CSAHGLAGGGYEQYF.